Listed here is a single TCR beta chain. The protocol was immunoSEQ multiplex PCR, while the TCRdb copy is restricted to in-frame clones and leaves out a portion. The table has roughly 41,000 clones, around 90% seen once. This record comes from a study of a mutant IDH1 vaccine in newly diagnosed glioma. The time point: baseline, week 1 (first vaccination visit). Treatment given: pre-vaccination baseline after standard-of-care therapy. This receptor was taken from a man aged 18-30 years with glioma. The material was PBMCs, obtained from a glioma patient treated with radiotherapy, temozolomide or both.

This CDR3 is CASSFGSADTQYF. CDR3 sequence (DNA): TGTGCCAGCAGCTTCGGGAGCGCAGATACGCAGTATTTT. The chain links TRBV7-9 to TRBJ2-3; TRBD2 is a possible D gene (6 bases). With 3 bases removed from V and 4 bases from J, the gap between germline ends came to 8 bases. The CDR3 has 13 residues. Germline CDR1 is SEHNR and CDR2 is FQNEAQ (reference sequence).